This is a list of T cell receptor beta chains from one sample in a study of monozygotic twins with inflammatory bowel disease. TCRdb reprocessed the 5' RACE reads, with one entry per CDR3 protein and no DNA. This repertoire includes more than 300,000 distinct CDR3 sequences. The sample consisted of blood. These receptors originate from a human donor with ulcerative colitis or Crohn's disease, or a healthy co-twin of an affected twin (not recorded which). Both conserved end residues are part of each CDR3. Each record gives: J gene, V gene, CDR3 protein.

j_gene: TRBJ2-1
v_gene: TRBV7-2
CDR3aa: CASRIEGNEQFF

j_gene: TRBJ2-2
v_gene: TRBV4-1
CDR3aa: CASSQESPLTANTGELFF

j_gene: TRBJ1-1
v_gene: TRBV18
CDR3aa: CASSPGVGRTEAFF

j_gene: TRBJ2-3
v_gene: TRBV5-1
CDR3aa: CASSLATQGGPDTQYF

j_gene: TRBJ2-1
v_gene: TRBV24-1
CDR3aa: CATSGTGFLNEQFF

j_gene: TRBJ2-2
v_gene: TRBV6-5
CDR3aa: CASSYSQGGRAGELFF

j_gene: TRBJ2-1
v_gene: TRBV28
CDR3aa: CASRPPTGAPYNEQFF

j_gene: TRBJ2-3
v_gene: TRBV9
CDR3aa: CASSVGGQTDTQYF

j_gene: TRBJ2-2
v_gene: TRBV5-4
CDR3aa: CASSFNSLAGGNTGELFF

j_gene: TRBJ2-7
v_gene: TRBV5-1
CDR3aa: CASSQGLAEPYEQYF

j_gene: TRBJ1-3
v_gene: TRBV5-1
CDR3aa: CASSRDPGNTIYF

j_gene: TRBJ1-2
v_gene: TRBV3-1
CDR3aa: CASSVSRQGRNTF

j_gene: TRBJ2-3
v_gene: TRBV4-2
CDR3aa: CASSPRLVGTDTQYF

j_gene: TRBJ2-3
v_gene: TRBV7-2
CDR3aa: CASSRGPLTDTQYF

j_gene: TRBJ2-5
v_gene: TRBV5-1
CDR3aa: CASSSGRASGGETQYF

j_gene: TRBJ2-7
v_gene: TRBV6-1
CDR3aa: CASSDLRIIGEQYF

j_gene: TRBJ1-1
v_gene: TRBV29-1
CDR3aa: CSVETSLQGEAFF

j_gene: TRBJ1-3
v_gene: TRBV19
CDR3aa: CASSTLDRPSGNTIYF

j_gene: TRBJ1-2
v_gene: TRBV12-3/TRBV12-4
CDR3aa: CASRPTGQNYGYTF

j_gene: TRBJ1-2
v_gene: TRBV7-2
CDR3aa: CASTSGNRGKYGYTF

j_gene: TRBJ2-2
v_gene: TRBV11-1
CDR3aa: CASSRTSGYTGELFF

j_gene: TRBJ1-1
v_gene: TRBV20-1
CDR3aa: CSARKDTEAFF

j_gene: TRBJ2-7
v_gene: TRBV30
CDR3aa: CAWSRDRVSYEQYF

j_gene: TRBJ2-3
v_gene: TRBV3-1
CDR3aa: CASSQDRKLLYF

j_gene: TRBJ2-5
v_gene: TRBV5-4
CDR3aa: CASSARDSAYGTQYF

j_gene: TRBJ2-3
v_gene: TRBV6-2/TRBV6-3
CDR3aa: CASKNGRVTDTQYF

j_gene: TRBJ2-1
v_gene: TRBV5-8
CDR3aa: CASSHPQRYNEQFF

j_gene: TRBJ2-7
v_gene: TRBV6-2/TRBV6-3
CDR3aa: CASSYLRAATLGYEQYF

j_gene: TRBJ2-3
v_gene: TRBV20-1
CDR3aa: CSAMDSQYCTDTQYF

j_gene: TRBJ2-2
v_gene: TRBV5-1
CDR3aa: CASSPLAGGPTGELFF

j_gene: TRBJ1-1
v_gene: TRBV12-3/TRBV12-4
CDR3aa: CASKLGIGTGGMNTEAFF

j_gene: TRBJ1-4
v_gene: TRBV5-1
CDR3aa: CASSFTTTNEKLFF

j_gene: TRBJ2-7
v_gene: TRBV7-2
CDR3aa: CASSLRTGFTSYEQYF

j_gene: TRBJ2-7
v_gene: TRBV6-5
CDR3aa: CASSYSTGTPSYEQYF

j_gene: TRBJ2-2
v_gene: TRBV28
CDR3aa: CANQGPNTGELFF

j_gene: TRBJ2-5
v_gene: TRBV24-1
CDR3aa: CATSDQGQGQETQYF

j_gene: TRBJ2-7
v_gene: TRBV29-1
CDR3aa: CGTGLAGGEQYF

j_gene: TRBJ2-7
v_gene: TRBV10-2
CDR3aa: CASSELGPRGYEQYF

j_gene: TRBJ1-1
v_gene: TRBV9
CDR3aa: CASSVAPRDRDTEAFF

j_gene: TRBJ1-1
v_gene: TRBV6-5
CDR3aa: CASSNSPGSRSTEAFF

j_gene: TRBJ1-1
v_gene: TRBV7-2
CDR3aa: CASSDRPNTEAFF

j_gene: TRBJ2-2
v_gene: TRBV7-3
CDR3aa: CASSYIPAGELFF

j_gene: TRBJ2-3
v_gene: TRBV3-1
CDR3aa: CASSQARGAGGPPDTQYF

j_gene: TRBJ2-6
v_gene: TRBV28
CDR3aa: CASRPSLRSGANVLTF

j_gene: TRBJ2-3
v_gene: TRBV7-6
CDR3aa: CASSPGTVWDTQYF

j_gene: TRBJ2-3
v_gene: TRBV24-1
CDR3aa: CATRPGTASTDTQYF

j_gene: TRBJ2-2
v_gene: TRBV10-3
CDR3aa: CAISENGPRGELFF

j_gene: TRBJ1-6
v_gene: TRBV5-1
CDR3aa: CASSLAQESSYNSPLHF

j_gene: TRBJ2-1
v_gene: TRBV6-1
CDR3aa: CASTQGYSYNEQFF

j_gene: TRBJ2-1
v_gene: TRBV20-1
CDR3aa: CSASLKLEQFF

j_gene: TRBJ1-3
v_gene: TRBV5-1
CDR3aa: CASSSDDYTIYF

j_gene: TRBJ2-4
v_gene: TRBV28
CDR3aa: CASTSRGLAKNIQYF

j_gene: TRBJ1-1
v_gene: TRBV6-2/TRBV6-3
CDR3aa: CASSLRSWNTEAFF

j_gene: TRBJ1-4
v_gene: TRBV6-5
CDR3aa: CASSYSAQGSNEKLFF

j_gene: TRBJ2-2
v_gene: TRBV2
CDR3aa: CASNPVWGKVTGELFF

j_gene: TRBJ2-7
v_gene: TRBV6-2/TRBV6-3
CDR3aa: CASSRTTGKDAYEQYF

j_gene: TRBJ1-3
v_gene: TRBV4-2
CDR3aa: CASSPMDSSGNTIYF

j_gene: TRBJ1-4
v_gene: TRBV12-3/TRBV12-4
CDR3aa: CASRTTGAQSNEKLFF

j_gene: TRBJ2-7
v_gene: TRBV6-5
CDR3aa: CASGRDREQYF